Listed below are T cell receptor beta chains from one sample, sequenced in a study of T cell repertoires in cytomegalovirus infection. In TCRdb, the reads were re-called with MiXCR into one record per CDR3 protein. This sample has around 280,000 distinct CDR3 sequences, with around 9.1% found just once. Sequencing was performed on PBMCs. These receptors were collected from a human donor in good health (CMV status not recorded). Some clones in this sample may be carry-over from other donors' samples. Both conserved end residues are part of each CDR3. D genes are given only for firm matches. Some rows mark clone size as missing; the rest say once, few, many or name a class of expanded clone.

V	size	J	D	CDR3	DNA
TRBV20-1	once	TRBJ1-5	TRBD1	CSAIGQGTQPQHF	TGCAGTGCAATCGGACAGGGAACTCAGCCCCAGCATTTT
TRBV20-1	.	TRBJ2-3	TRBD2	CSARRAGGQDF	TGCAGTGCTAGAAGGGCGGGGGGCCAGGATTTT
TRBV5-1	many	TRBJ2-1	.	CASSLHRDSFQFF	TGCGCCAGCAGCTTGCACCGCGACAGCTTCCAGTTCTTC
TRBV15	many	TRBJ2-5	.	CATSRDLHGGETQYF	TGTGCCACCAGCAGAGATCTGCACGGAGGAGAGACCCAGTACTTC
TRBV7-9	many	TRBJ2-6	.	CASSPGGVGFGANVLTF	TGTGCCAGCAGCCCCGGAGGGGTCGGGTTCGGGGCCAACGTCCTGACTTTC
TRBV10-3	many	TRBJ1-2	TRBD1	CAIRNDRDYGYTF	TGTGCCATCAGAAACGACAGGGACTATGGCTACACCTTC
TRBV5-1	.	TRBJ2-5	TRBD2	CASSLGLATNLRETQYF	TGCGCCAGCAGCTTGGGACTAGCGACAAATCTCCGGGAGACCCAGTACTTC
TRBV19	many	TRBJ1-1	.	CASSSLGGRTMNTEAFF	TGTGCCAGTAGTTCTCTGGGGGGGCGAACCATGAACACTGAAGCTTTCTTT
TRBV7-2	many	TRBJ2-3	.	CASSFIPDTQYF	TGTGCCAGCAGCTTCATCCCAGATACGCAGTATTTT
TRBV10-3	many	TRBJ2-2	.	CAIKLPGGDTGELFF	TGTGCCATCAAGCTACCGGGGGGCGACACCGGGGAGCTGTTTTTT
TRBV5-1	.	TRBJ2-5	.	CASSLALGTQETQYF	TGCGCCAGCAGCTTGGCCCTGGGAACACAAGAGACCCAGTACTTC
TRBV7-9	many	TRBJ2-3	.	CASSLLVAGTDTQYF	TGTGCCAGCAGCTTATTGGTTGCGGGCACAGATACGCAGTATTTT
TRBV12-3/TRBV12-4	.	TRBJ2-3	.	CASSLGSGATDTQYF	TGTGCCAGCAGTTTGGGGTCAGGTGCCACAGATACGCAGTATTTT
TRBV28	many	TRBJ2-1	.	CASSYNRGGSNEQFF	TGTGCCAGCAGCTACAACAGGGGGGGGTCCAATGAGCAGTTCTTC
TRBV5-1	many	TRBJ2-6	.	CASSVTGRSGANVLTF	TGCGCCAGCAGCGTTACAGGTCGGTCTGGGGCCAACGTCCTGACTTTC
TRBV12-3/TRBV12-4	many	TRBJ2-5	.	CASTLEAVEETQYF	TGTGCCAGCACCTTGGAGGCGGTCGAAGAGACCCAGTACTTC
TRBV18	many	TRBJ2-4	.	CASSPGGDPNIQYF	TGTGCCAGCTCACCCGGAGGGGATCCTAACATTCAGTACTTC
TRBV12-3/TRBV12-4	many	TRBJ1-5	.	CASSLYRADNQPQHF	TGTGCCAGCAGTTTATACAGGGCCGACAATCAGCCCCAGCATTTT
TRBV7-6	many	TRBJ2-5	.	CASIPDSQETQYF	TGTGCCAGCATTCCAGACAGCCAAGAGACCCAGTACTTC
TRBV28	many	TRBJ1-5	.	CASNEGGGDSQPQHF	TGTGCCAGCAATGAAGGGGGAGGGGATAGTCAGCCCCAGCATTTT
TRBV29-1	few	TRBJ2-5	.	CSVDNRVGTQYF	TGCAGCGTTGATAACAGGGTGGGGACCCAGTACTTC
TRBV14	many	TRBJ1-2	TRBD1	CASSQDRAGGYTF	TGTGCCAGCAGCCAGGACAGGGCGGGTGGCTACACCTTC
TRBV7-6	few	TRBJ1-2	.	CASSDRDKDGYTF	TGTGCCAGCAGCGACCGGGACAAGGATGGCTACACCTTC
TRBV10-2	many	TRBJ2-7	TRBD1	CASKEDRGYEQYF	TGCGCCAGCAAGGAGGACAGGGGTTACGAGCAGTACTTC
TRBV24-1	few	TRBJ2-2	.	CATSSGGTDTGELFF	TGTGCCACCAGTTCGGGAGGGACAGACACCGGGGAGCTGTTTTTT
TRBV20-1	.	TRBJ1-6	.	CSAGPPGHNSPLHF	TGCAGTGCTGGGCCTCCGGGGCACAATTCACCCCTCCACTTT
TRBV20-1	.	TRBJ1-1	TRBD1	CSARDWGQAVTEAFF	TGCAGTGCTAGAGATTGGGGACAGGCGGTCACTGAAGCTTTCTTT
TRBV29-1	many	TRBJ2-5	TRBD2	CSVDGLAGIQETQYF	TGCAGCGTTGATGGACTAGCGGGGATCCAAGAGACCCAGTACTTC
TRBV7-9	many	TRBJ2-3	.	CASSLGGGPIADTQYF	TGTGCCAGCAGCCTAGGGGGGGGGCCTATCGCGGATACGCAGTATTTT
TRBV20-1	many	TRBJ2-7	.	CSASSVEDEQYF	TGCAGTGCTAGTAGCGTAGAGGACGAGCAGTACTTC
TRBV20-1	few	TRBJ2-1	TRBD2	CSARDVTGGYNEQFF	TGCAGTGCTAGAGATGTAACCGGGGGGTACAATGAGCAGTTCTTC
TRBV20-1	.	TRBJ2-1	TRBD2	CSATAGGPPFF	TGCAGTGCTACCGCGGGGGGGCCCCCGTTCTTC
TRBV7-9	many	TRBJ1-6	TRBD1	CASSSGQGSPLHF	TGTGCCAGCAGCTCAGGACAGGGTTCACCCCTCCACTTT
TRBV6-2/TRBV6-3	many	TRBJ2-5	.	CASSYSVSQETQYF	TGTGCCAGCAGTTACTCGGTCAGCCAAGAGACCCAGTACTTC
TRBV28	few	TRBJ2-5	.	CASTQVNAQETQYF	TGTGCCAGCACTCAGGTGAATGCCCAAGAGACCCAGTACTTC
TRBV18	many	TRBJ2-3	.	CASSPPGRADTQYF	TGTGCCAGCTCACCACCGGGCAGGGCAGATACGCAGTATTTT
TRBV7-9	many	TRBJ1-1	.	CASGFPYRWSEAFF	TGTGCCAGCGGATTTCCTTACCGTTGGTCTGAAGCTTTCTTT
TRBV19	.	TRBJ1-6	.	CASRGGLFDSPLHF	TGTGCCAGTAGGGGAGGTCTTTTCGATTCACCCCTCCACTTT
TRBV20-1	many	TRBJ1-2	.	CSARDGVNYGYTF	TGCAGTGCTAGAGATGGGGTTAACTATGGCTACACCTTC
TRBV28	many	TRBJ1-1	TRBD1	CASSLSNRGLGTEAFF	TGTGCCAGCAGTTTGTCCAACAGGGGGCTGGGCACTGAAGCTTTCTTT
TRBV6-2/TRBV6-3	many	TRBJ2-3	TRBD2	CASSYSGLAGADTQYF	TGTGCCAGCAGTTACTCGGGACTAGCGGGCGCAGATACGCAGTATTTT
TRBV28	many	TRBJ1-2	TRBD1	CASKQPGGPYGYTF	TGTGCCAGCAAACAACCAGGGGGGCCTTATGGCTACACCTTC
TRBV7-2	many	TRBJ2-1	.	CASSLGQRTYNEQFF	TGTGCCAGCAGCTTAGGACAGAGGACCTACAATGAGCAGTTCTTC
TRBV7-8	many	TRBJ2-7	TRBD1	CASSPTGGHEQYF	TGTGCCAGCAGCCCAACAGGGGGCCACGAGCAGTACTTC
TRBV29-1	many	TRBJ2-2	.	CSVFYTGELFF	TGCAGCGTTTTCTACACCGGGGAGCTGTTTTTT
TRBV12-3/TRBV12-4	many	TRBJ1-2	.	CASSLTPSSGYGYTF	TGTGCCAGCAGTTTAACTCCTAGCTCGGGCTATGGCTACACCTTC
TRBV19	many	TRBJ2-3	TRBD2	CASGSGFPVDTQYF	TGTGCCAGCGGTAGCGGGTTCCCAGTAGATACGCAGTATTTT
TRBV27	.	TRBJ2-1	.	CASSPSAGLFF	TGTGCCAGCAGTCCCTCCGCGGGCCTGTTCTTC
TRBV28	many	TRBJ1-1	.	CASSLTGTEAFF	TGTGCCAGCAGTTTAACAGGGACTGAAGCTTTCTTT
TRBV4-2	few	TRBJ1-2	.	CASSQDTPASRIFHGYTF	TGTGCCAGCAGCCAAGATACCCCGGCAAGCCGGATATTCCATGGCTACACCTTC
TRBV28	many	TRBJ1-1	.	CASNRPGGTEAFF	TGTGCCAGCAACCGGCCGGGTGGCACTGAAGCTTTCTTT
TRBV28	many	TRBJ1-2	.	CASSLQGTNYGYTF	TGTGCCAGCAGTTTACAGGGTACTAACTATGGCTACACCTTC
TRBV28	many	TRBJ2-1	TRBD2	CASSRGTSGDNEQFF	TGTGCCAGCAGTCGTGGGACTAGCGGGGACAATGAGCAGTTCTTC
TRBV6-2/TRBV6-3	few	TRBJ2-1	TRBD2	CGSKLAGSYNEQFF	TGTGGCAGCAAACTAGCGGGGAGTTACAATGAGCAGTTCTTC
TRBV28	many	TRBJ1-4	TRBD1	CASSLGTASNEKLFF	TGTGCCAGCAGTCTCGGGACAGCTTCTAATGAAAAACTGTTTTTT
TRBV6-5	.	TRBJ2-5	.	CASSPPGGAWETQYF	TGTGCCAGCAGCCCCCCTGGGGGGGCTTGGGAGACCCAGTACTTC
TRBV19	many	TRBJ1-5	.	CASHRDMRQPQHF	TGTGCCAGTCATAGGGATATGAGGCAGCCCCAGCATTTT